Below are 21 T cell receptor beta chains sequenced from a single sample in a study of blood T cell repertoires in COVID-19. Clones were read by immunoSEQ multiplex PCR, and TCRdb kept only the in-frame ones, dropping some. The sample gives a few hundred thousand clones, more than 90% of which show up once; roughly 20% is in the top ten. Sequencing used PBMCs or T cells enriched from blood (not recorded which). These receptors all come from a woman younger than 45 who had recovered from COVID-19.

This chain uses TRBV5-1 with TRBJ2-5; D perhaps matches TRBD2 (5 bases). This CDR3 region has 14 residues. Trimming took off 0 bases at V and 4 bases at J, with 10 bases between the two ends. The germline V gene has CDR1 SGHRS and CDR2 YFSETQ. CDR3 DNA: TGCGCCAGCAGCTTGGGTGGTAGCGCAGAGACCCAGTACTTC. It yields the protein CASSLGGSAETQYF.

The CDR3 reads CASRPIRGPPNQPQHF. As DNA, the CDR3 is TGTGCCAGCAGACCTATTAGGGGGCCCCCTAATCAGCCCCAGCATTTT. The chain recombines TRBV6-2 or TRBV6-3 with TRBJ1-5; 7 nucleotides align to TRBD1. Unmatched junction bases numbered 12, after V lost 6 bases and J lost 4 bases. This CDR3 region has 16 residues. CDR1 and CDR2 from the germline V gene are MNHEY and SVGEGT.

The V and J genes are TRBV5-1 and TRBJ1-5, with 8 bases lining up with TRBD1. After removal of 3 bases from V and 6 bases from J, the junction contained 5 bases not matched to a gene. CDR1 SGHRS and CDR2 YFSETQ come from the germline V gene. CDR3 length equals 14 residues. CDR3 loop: CASSSGQGGQPQHF. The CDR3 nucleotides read TGCGCCAGCAGCTCTGGACAGGGAGGTCAGCCCCAGCATTTT.

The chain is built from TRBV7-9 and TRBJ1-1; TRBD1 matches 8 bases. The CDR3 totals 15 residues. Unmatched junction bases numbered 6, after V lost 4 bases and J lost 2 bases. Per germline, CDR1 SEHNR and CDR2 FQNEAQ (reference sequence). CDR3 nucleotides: TGTGCCAGCAGCTCCGGACAGGGTCAAAACACTGAAGCTTTCTTT. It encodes CASSSGQGQNTEAFF.

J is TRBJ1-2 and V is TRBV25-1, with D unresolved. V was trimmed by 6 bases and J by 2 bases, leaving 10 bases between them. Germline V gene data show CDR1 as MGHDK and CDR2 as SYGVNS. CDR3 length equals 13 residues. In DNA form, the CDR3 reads TGTGCCAGCAGCCCCGACATAAACTATGGCTACACCTTC. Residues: CASSPDINYGYTF.

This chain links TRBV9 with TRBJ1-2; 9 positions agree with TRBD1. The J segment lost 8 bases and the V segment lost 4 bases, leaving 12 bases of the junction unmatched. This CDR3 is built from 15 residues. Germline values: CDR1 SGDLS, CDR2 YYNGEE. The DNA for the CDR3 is TGTGCCAGCAGCCTCTACCCGGGACAGGGAGAAGGCTACACCTTC. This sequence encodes CASSLYPGQGEGYTF.

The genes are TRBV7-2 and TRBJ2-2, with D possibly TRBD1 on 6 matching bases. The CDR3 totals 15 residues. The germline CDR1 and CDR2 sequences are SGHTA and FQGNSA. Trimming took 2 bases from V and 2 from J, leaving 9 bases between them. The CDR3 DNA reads TGTGCCAGCAGCTTAACGGGACAAAACACCGGGGAGCTGTTTTTT. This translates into CASSLTGQNTGELFF.

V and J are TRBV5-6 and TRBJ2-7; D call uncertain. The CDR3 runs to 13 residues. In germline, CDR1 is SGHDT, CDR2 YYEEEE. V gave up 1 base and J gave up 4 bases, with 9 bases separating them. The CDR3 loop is CASSLLGVYEQYF. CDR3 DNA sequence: TGTGCCAGCAGCTTGTTAGGAGTATACGAGCAGTACTTC. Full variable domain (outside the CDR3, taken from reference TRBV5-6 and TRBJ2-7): DAGVTQSPTHLIKTRGQQVTLRCSPKSGHDTVSWYQQALGQGPQFIFQYYEEEERQRGNFPDRFSGHQFPNYSSELNVNALLLGDSALYLCASSLLGVYEQYFGPGTRLTVT.

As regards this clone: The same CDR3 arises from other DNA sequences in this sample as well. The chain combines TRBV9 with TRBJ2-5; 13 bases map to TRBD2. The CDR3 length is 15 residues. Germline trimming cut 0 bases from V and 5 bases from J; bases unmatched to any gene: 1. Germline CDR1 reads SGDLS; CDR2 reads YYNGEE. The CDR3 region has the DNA TGTGCCAGCAGCGTAGGGGGACTAGCGGGGGAGACCCAGTACTTC. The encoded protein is CASSVGGLAGETQYF.

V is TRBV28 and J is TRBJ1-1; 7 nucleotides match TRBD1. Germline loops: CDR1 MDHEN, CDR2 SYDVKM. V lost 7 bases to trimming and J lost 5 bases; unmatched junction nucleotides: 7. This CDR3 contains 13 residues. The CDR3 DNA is TGTGCCAGCACCAAGACAGGGCGGACTGAAGCTTTCTTT. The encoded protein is CASTKTGRTEAFF.

CDR3 amino acids: CASSSLTGTDRPKNTEAFF. Here the CDR3 DNA reads TGTGCCAGCAGCTCACTGACCGGGACAGATAGGCCGAAGAACACTGAAGCTTTCTTT. The chain uses TRBV14 and TRBJ1-1; 7 bases fit TRBD1. The CDR3 is made up of 19 amino acids. With V trimmed by 5 bases and J by 1 base, 19 bases remained unmatched. Looked up from germline, CDR1 is SGHDN and CDR2 is FVKESK.

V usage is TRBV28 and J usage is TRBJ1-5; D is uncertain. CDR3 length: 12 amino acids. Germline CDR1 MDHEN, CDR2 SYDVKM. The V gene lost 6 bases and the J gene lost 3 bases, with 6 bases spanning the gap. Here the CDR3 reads CASSELNQPQHF. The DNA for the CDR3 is TGTGCCAGCAGCGAACTCAATCAGCCCCAGCATTTT.

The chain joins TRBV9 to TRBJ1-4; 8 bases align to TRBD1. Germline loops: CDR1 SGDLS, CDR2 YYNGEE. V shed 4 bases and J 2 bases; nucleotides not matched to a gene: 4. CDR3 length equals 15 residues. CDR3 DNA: TGTGCCAGCAGCACCCGACAGGGGACTAATGAAAAACTGTTTTTT. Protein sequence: CASSTRQGTNEKLFF.

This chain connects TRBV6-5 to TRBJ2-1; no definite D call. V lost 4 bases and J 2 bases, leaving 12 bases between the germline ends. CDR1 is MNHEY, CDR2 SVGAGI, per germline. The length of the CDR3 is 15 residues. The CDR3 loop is CASSFGQEPYNEQFF. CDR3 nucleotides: TGTGCCAGCAGTTTTGGGCAGGAACCCTACAATGAGCAGTTCTTC.

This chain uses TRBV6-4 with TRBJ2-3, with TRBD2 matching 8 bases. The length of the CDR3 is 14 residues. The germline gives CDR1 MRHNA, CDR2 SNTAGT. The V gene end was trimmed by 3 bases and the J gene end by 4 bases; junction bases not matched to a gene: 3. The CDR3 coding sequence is TGTGCCAGCAGTGAGCGGGAGGCCCCAGATACGCAGTATTTT. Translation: CASSEREAPDTQYF.

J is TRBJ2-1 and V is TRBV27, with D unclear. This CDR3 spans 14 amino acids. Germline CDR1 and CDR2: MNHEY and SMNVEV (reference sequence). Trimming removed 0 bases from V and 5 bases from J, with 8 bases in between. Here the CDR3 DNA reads TGTGCCAGCAGTTTATCGGAGATTAACAATGAGCAGTTCTTC. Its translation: CASSLSEINNEQFF.

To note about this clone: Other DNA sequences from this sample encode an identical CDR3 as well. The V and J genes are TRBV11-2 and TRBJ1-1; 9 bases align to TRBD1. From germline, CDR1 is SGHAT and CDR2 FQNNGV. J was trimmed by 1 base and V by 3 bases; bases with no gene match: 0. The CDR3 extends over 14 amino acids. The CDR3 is CASSLTGGNTEAFF. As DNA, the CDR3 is TGTGCCAGCAGCTTGACAGGGGGGAACACTGAAGCTTTCTTT.

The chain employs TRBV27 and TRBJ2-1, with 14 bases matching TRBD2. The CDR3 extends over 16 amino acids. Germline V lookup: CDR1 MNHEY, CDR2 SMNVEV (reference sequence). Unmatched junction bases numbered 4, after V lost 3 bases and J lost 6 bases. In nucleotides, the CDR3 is TGTGCCAGCAGTTTCCGGGGGACTAGCGGGAGCAATGAGCAGTTCTTC. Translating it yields CASSFRGTSGSNEQFF.

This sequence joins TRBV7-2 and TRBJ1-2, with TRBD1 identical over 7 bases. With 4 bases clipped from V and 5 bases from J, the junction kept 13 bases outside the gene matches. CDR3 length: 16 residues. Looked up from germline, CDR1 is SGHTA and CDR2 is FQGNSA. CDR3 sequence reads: CASSSQKAGTDYGYTF. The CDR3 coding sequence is TGTGCCAGCAGCTCCCAAAAGGCCGGGACAGATTATGGCTACACCTTC.

The CDR3 protein is CASSTAGSPLNTEAFF. The CDR3 coding sequence is TGTGCCAGTAGTACCGCGGGTTCACCGTTGAACACTGAAGCTTTCTTT. The chain combines TRBV19 with TRBJ1-1; D is uncertain. The germline CDR1 and CDR2 sequences are LNHDA and SQIVND (reference sequence). V lost 4 bases and J lost 0, with 15 bases in between. There are 16 residues in the CDR3.

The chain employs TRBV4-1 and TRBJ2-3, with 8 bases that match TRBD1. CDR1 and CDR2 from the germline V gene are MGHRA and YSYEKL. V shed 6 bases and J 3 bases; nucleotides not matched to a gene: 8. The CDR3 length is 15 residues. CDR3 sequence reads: CASRVQGVRTDTQYF. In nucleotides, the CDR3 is TGCGCCAGCAGAGTACAGGGGGTTAGAACAGATACGCAGTATTTT.